The 32 T cell receptor beta chains below come from one sample, sequenced in a study of T cell changes during pregnancy in multiple sclerosis. Clones were sequenced by immunoSEQ multiplex PCR, and TCRdb holds only the in-frame ones, with some missing. The sample records 75,000 to 90,000 clones, over 80% being singletons. The starting material was PBMCs, obtained in the first trimester of pregnancy. The receptors were gathered from a female donor in good health, serving as a control in a pregnancy study. Some clones in this sample may be carry-over from other donors' samples.

Only one count was recorded for this clone. V usage is TRBV19 and J usage is TRBJ2-3; 7 nucleotides line up with TRBD1. The V gene's germline CDR1 is LNHDA and CDR2 SQIVND (reference sequence). V was clipped by 5 bases and J by 4 bases; unmatched bases: 6. The CDR3 spans 14 residues. The CDR3 reads CASSHSDRADTQYF. Written as DNA, the CDR3 is TGTGCCAGTAGTCACTCTGACAGGGCAGATACGCAGTATTTT.

The chain recombines TRBV15 with TRBJ2-2; TRBD1 matches at 9 bases. Germline V gene data show CDR1 as LNHNV and CDR2 as YYDKDF (reference sequence). The V segment lost 6 bases and the J segment 1 base; nucleotides outside the gene matches: 6. This CDR3 has 16 residues. The CDR3 DNA is TGTGCCACCAGGTTTCCGGGACAGGGGAACACCGGGGAGCTGTTTTTT. The encoded protein is CATRFPGQGNTGELFF.

This clone was counted a few times. The chain combines TRBV6-1 with TRBJ1-1; D gene ambiguous. Germline V CDR1 and CDR2: MNHNS, SASEGT. This CDR3 comprises 12 residues. V was shortened by 2 bases and J by 5 bases, with 6 bases between the two germline ends. The CDR3 DNA follows: TGTGCCAGCAGTGAATCGGGGACTGAAGCTTTCTTT. The encoded protein is CASSESGTEAFF.

This chain connects TRBV9 to TRBJ2-2; D unresolved. V lost 4 bases and J 6 bases, leaving 7 bases between the germline ends. CDR1 and CDR2 from the germline V gene are SGDLS and YYNGEE. This CDR3 has 12 amino acids. CDR3 in amino acids: CASSPLAGELFF. The CDR3 region has the DNA TGTGCCAGCAGCCCCCTCGCCGGGGAGCTGTTTTTT.

The chain has TRBV5-1 and TRBJ2-2, with D maybe TRBD1 (6 bases). Trimming left V 0 bases short and J 5 bases short, with 14 bases between. Germline V gene sequence: CDR1 SGHRS, CDR2 YFSETQ. The CDR3 is made up of 16 amino acids. The CDR3 sequence is CASSLGDFTGTGELFF. CDR3 nucleotides: TGCGCCAGCAGCTTGGGAGACTTCACAGGGACCGGGGAGCTGTTTTTT.

The V call is TRBV28, the J call TRBJ2-7, with TRBD2 identical over 9 bases. V dropped 3 bases and J dropped 7; count of bases not matched to a gene: 7. This CDR3 has 14 amino acids. Germline values: CDR1 MDHEN, CDR2 SYDVKM. As DNA, the CDR3 is TGTGCCAGCAGTTTCGGGCTAGCGGGGATTGAGCAGTACTTC. It yields the protein CASSFGLAGIEQYF.

The chain carries TRBV7-9 and TRBJ1-4, with unresolved D. V gave up 5 bases and J gave up 0 bases, with 10 bases separating them. From germline, CDR1 is SEHNR and CDR2 FQNEAQ (reference sequence). The CDR3 loop spans 15 amino acids. In DNA form, the CDR3 reads TGTGCCAGCAGCCACGACATCCCAACTAATGAAAAACTGTTTTTT. Translating gives CASSHDIPTNEKLFF.

The rearrangement uses TRBV7-8 and TRBJ1-1; 7 positions agree with TRBD1. V was clipped by 1 base and J by 3 bases; unmatched bases: 2. The CDR3 consists of 14 residues. CDR1 is SGHVS, CDR2 FQNEAQ, per germline. The CDR3 DNA sequence: TGTGCCAGCAGCTTAGAGCAGGGGGACACTGAAGCTTTCTTT. Its protein product is CASSLEQGDTEAFF.

V usage is TRBV30 and J usage is TRBJ1-4; D unclear. V lost 6 bases, J lost 8 bases, and 16 bases lay in between. This CDR3 region has 13 residues. Germline CDR1 reads GTSNPN; CDR2 reads SVGIG (reference sequence). CDR3 protein: CACTHYPKEKLFF. Written as DNA, the CDR3 is TGTGCCTGCACCCACTACCCAAAAGAAAAACTGTTTTTT.

Only a few counts were recorded for this clone. The rearrangement joins TRBV6-5 to TRBJ2-1; 10 nucleotides line up with TRBD2. J lost 4 bases, V lost 5 bases, and 5 bases had no gene match. There are 15 residues in the CDR3. Germline V lookup: CDR1 MNHEY, CDR2 SVGAGI. The CDR3 bases are TGTGCCAGCAGTCGACTAGCGGGCGGTTACAATGAGCAGTTCTTC. Residues: CASSRLAGGYNEQFF.

CDR3 sequence reads: CAIRSGGDNSPLHF. The CDR3 bases are TGTGCCATCAGATCAGGGGGCGATAATTCACCCCTCCACTTT. The rearrangement uses TRBV10-3 and TRBJ1-6, with TRBD1 matching 8 bases. Per germline, CDR1 ENHRY and CDR2 SYGVKD. J lost 5 bases, V lost 6 bases, and 3 bases had no gene match. This CDR3 has 14 amino acids.

This clone has just one count. This chain joins TRBV27 and TRBJ1-6, with 10 bases that match TRBD1. V lost 9 bases, J lost 13 bases, and 9 bases stayed unmatched. In germline, CDR1 is MNHEY, CDR2 SMNVEV (reference sequence). This CDR3 is 13 amino acids long. CDR3 bases: TGTGCCAGTAAAGGGACAGGGGCCTCCCCCCTCCACTTT. Encoded protein: CASKGTGASPLHF.

The chain employs TRBV4-3 and TRBJ2-2, with TRBD2 matching over 9 bases. CDR1 and CDR2 from the germline V gene are LGHNA and YSLEER. There are 18 residues in the CDR3. The J segment lost 5 bases and the V segment lost 0 bases, leaving 10 bases of the junction unmatched. CDR3 nucleotide sequence: TGCGCCAGCAGCCAAGATCTTCAAGCGGGAGGTTTAACCGGGGAGCTGTTTTTT. This encodes CASSQDLQAGGLTGELFF.

The chain joins TRBV4-2 to TRBJ2-5; D remains unclear. This CDR3 contains 16 residues. Trimming shortened V by 1 base and J by 5 bases, and 17 bases separated the two germline ends. Germline lookup yields CDR1 LGHNA and CDR2 YNFKEQ. The CDR3, as DNA: TGTGCCAGCAGCCAAGGCGAATCCCCGGGTTTTGAGACCCAGTACTTC. The encoded protein is CASSQGESPGFETQYF.

The rearrangement links TRBV5-8 to TRBJ2-5, with TRBD1 as a possible D gene (6 bases). Germline CDR1 SGHTS, CDR2 YDEGEE. CDR3 length: 13 amino acids. Trimming cost V 3 bases and J 5 bases, with 11 bases left between them. The CDR3 is CASSSQGSETQYF. DNA for the CDR3: TGTGCCAGCAGCTCTCAGGGGTCGGAGACCCAGTACTTC.

In its sample, this clone was seen a few times. The genes are TRBV7-2 and TRBJ1-2; D might be TRBD1 (6 bases). The CDR3 is 15 amino acids. Germline loops: CDR1 SGHTA, CDR2 FQGNSA. Trimming left V 5 bases short and J 8 bases short, with 21 bases between. The CDR3 loop reads CASSGRRGGKEGYTF. The CDR3 bases are TGTGCCAGCAGCGGGCGGCGGGGGGGCAAGGAAGGCTACACCTTC.

The chain joins TRBV5-6 to TRBJ1-3; no reliable D call. The V end was cut by 2 bases, the J end by 4 bases, with 13 bases between. The germline CDR1 and CDR2 sequences are SGHDT and YYEEEE. The CDR3 is 15 residues long. Here the CDR3 reads CASSFGYGVGNTIYF. CDR3 nucleotides: TGTGCCAGCAGCTTCGGGTACGGGGTCGGAAACACCATATATTTT. Filled out from reference TRBV5-6 and TRBJ1-3, the complete variable domain reads DAGVTQSPTHLIKTRGQQVTLRCSPKSGHDTVSWYQQALGQGPQFIFQYYEEEERQRGNFPDRFSGHQFPNYSSELNVNALLLGDSALYLCASSFGYGVGNTIYFGEGSWLTVV.

Written as DNA, the CDR3 is TGCGCCAGCAGCTTGGCCTTGGGGGCTGCAGATACGCAGTATTTT. It is translated as CASSLALGAADTQYF. The rearrangement joins TRBV5-1 to TRBJ2-3; possible D gene TRBD1, 6 bases. Trimming pared 0 bases from V and 4 bases from J, leaving 12 bases between. Germline CDR1 SGHRS, CDR2 YFSETQ. This CDR3 has 15 residues.

The rearrangement links TRBV27 to TRBJ2-7; the match to TRBD2 covers 8 bases. Looked up from germline, CDR1 is MNHEY and CDR2 is SMNVEV (reference sequence). After removal of 3 bases from V and 2 bases from J, the junction contained 6 bases not matched to a gene. CDR3 length equals 15 residues. CDR3 in DNA: TGTGCCAGCAGTTTCGGGACTAGGGGAGCCTACGAGCAGTACTTC. Residues: CASSFGTRGAYEQYF.

This chain connects TRBV6-5 to TRBJ2-3; possibly TRBD2 for D (5 bases). The CDR3 consists of 13 residues. V was clipped by 4 bases and J by 2 bases, with 7 bases between them. Germline V gene data show CDR1 as MNHEY and CDR2 as SVGAGI. In DNA, the CDR3 is TGTGCCAGCAGTTGGACTTTCACAGATACGCAGTATTTT. It yields the protein CASSWTFTDTQYF.

The chain combines TRBV5-1 with TRBJ2-7; 9 bases are a match to TRBD1. The germline gives CDR1 SGHRS, CDR2 YFSETQ. After removal of 4 bases from V and 7 bases from J, the junction contained 12 bases not matched to a gene. The CDR3 loop spans 15 amino acids. The CDR3 spells CASSPGTGPSMEQYF. The CDR3 nucleotides read TGCGCCAGCAGCCCCGGGACAGGGCCCTCGATGGAGCAGTACTTC.

CDR3: CASSFQGNPEAFF. As DNA, the CDR3 is TGTGCCAGCAGTTTCCAGGGAAACCCTGAAGCTTTCTTT. The rearrangement uses TRBV27 and TRBJ1-1; perhaps TRBD1 as D (5 bases). V was trimmed by 3 bases and J by 6 bases, leaving 11 bases between them. From germline, CDR1 is MNHEY and CDR2 SMNVEV (reference sequence). The CDR3 length is 13 residues.

This chain connects TRBV9 to TRBJ2-2; D possibly corresponds to TRBD2 (7 bases). CDR3 length: 17 residues. With 4 bases removed from V and 0 bases from J, the gap between germline ends came to 16 bases. Germline-derived CDR1 and CDR2 are SGDLS and YYNGEE. CDR3 region: CASSSPVGGPNTGELFF. Written as DNA, the CDR3 is TGTGCCAGCAGCTCCCCCGTGGGGGGGCCGAACACCGGGGAGCTGTTTTTT.

V and J are TRBV5-1 and TRBJ1-5; 11 positions match TRBD1. The germline V gene encodes CDR1 SGHRS and CDR2 YFSETQ. The CDR3 is made up of 14 amino acids. Trimming took 3 bases from V and 5 from J; bases not matched to a gene: 1. This chain's CDR3 is CASSSGQGDQPQHF. The CDR3 DNA reads as TGCGCCAGCAGCTCGGGACAGGGGGATCAGCCCCAGCATTTT.

The chain combines TRBV4-1 with TRBJ2-5, with 7 bases matching TRBD1. CDR1 is MGHRA, CDR2 YSYEKL, per germline. V lost 0 bases, J lost 2 bases, and 6 bases stayed unmatched. The CDR3 spans 16 residues. The DNA for the CDR3 is TGCGCCAGCAGCCAAGATCGGGGACAGCAACAAGAGACCCAGTACTTC. This translates into CASSQDRGQQQETQYF.

V usage is TRBV11-3 and J usage is TRBJ2-7; no reliable D call. V dropped 0 bases and J dropped 5 bases, with 8 bases sitting between them. The CDR3 has 13 residues. CDR1 is SGHNT and CDR2 is YENEEA in the germline V gene. The CDR3 loop reads CASSLEAANEQYF. CDR3 DNA sequence: TGTGCCAGCAGCTTAGAAGCCGCCAACGAGCAGTACTTC.

This chain joins TRBV10-3 and TRBJ1-1; the D gene is possibly TRBD1 (5 bases). CDR3 length: 12 residues. Deletions cut 6 bases from V and 5 bases from J, with 10 bases between. CDR1 and CDR2 (germline): ENHRY, SYGVKD. The CDR3 reads CAIRDISTEAFF. The CDR3 DNA is TGTGCCATCAGGGACATATCAACTGAAGCTTTCTTT.

The chain links TRBV2 to TRBJ1-2, with a possible D match to TRBD1 (6 bases). Trimming took 6 bases from V and 5 from J, leaving 13 bases between them. The CDR3 contains 13 residues. Germline assignment: CDR1 SNHLY and CDR2 FYNNEI. The CDR3 region is CASRGDTRYGYTF. CDR3 nucleotide sequence: TGTGCCAGCAGGGGGGACACCCGATATGGCTACACCTTC.

The chain has TRBV7-6 and TRBJ2-1, with 9 bases fitting TRBD2. The V gene end was trimmed by 3 bases and the J gene end by 6 bases; junction bases not matched to a gene: 3. The CDR3 extends over 14 amino acids. Germline CDR1 is SGHVS and CDR2 is FNYEAQ. CDR3 protein: CASSFRAGGNEQFF. Written as DNA, the CDR3 is TGTGCCAGCAGCTTCCGAGCGGGGGGCAATGAGCAGTTCTTC.

The rearrangement joins TRBV5-1 to TRBJ1-1; 9 bases are shared with TRBD1. J was trimmed by 1 base and V by 5 bases; bases with no gene match: 9. Germline-derived CDR1 and CDR2 are SGHRS and YFSETQ. The CDR3 length is 16 residues. The CDR3 DNA reads TGCGCCAGCAGTTGGGACAGGGCCAAAGGGAACACTGAAGCTTTCTTT. The encoded protein is CASSWDRAKGNTEAFF. Using reference TRBV5-1 and TRBJ1-1 for the parts outside the CDR3, the full variable domain is KAGVTQTPRYLIKTRGQQVTLSCSPISGHRSVSWYQQTPGQGLQFLFEYFSETQRNKGNFPGRFSGRQFSNSRSEMNVSTLELGDSALYLCASSWDRAKGNTEAFFGQGTRLTVV.

This clone came up once. This chain links TRBV5-1 with TRBJ2-7; 7 nucleotides agree with TRBD1. The CDR3 is 14 residues long. V trimming: 4 bases; J trimming: 4 bases; junction bases outside the gene matches: 8. Germline V gene data show CDR1 as SGHRS and CDR2 as YFSETQ. CDR3 loop: CASSPTGSKYEQYF. In DNA, the CDR3 is TGCGCCAGCAGCCCGACAGGGAGTAAATACGAGCAGTACTTC.

The chain links TRBV28 to TRBJ2-7; D possibly corresponds to TRBD1 (6 bases). The ends were cut back, 2 bases at V and 3 bases at J, with 8 bases in the middle. The CDR3 has 13 residues. The germline CDR1 and CDR2 sequences are MDHEN and SYDVKM. The CDR3 bases are TGTGCCAGCAGTTTAACAGGGCTCTACGAGCAGTACTTC. This translates into CASSLTGLYEQYF.